What follows are 19 T cell receptor beta chains derived from one specimen sequenced in a study of cytomegalovirus exposure and HLA in healthy donors. With 60 Vbeta and 13 Jbeta primers, the PCR was carried out. Assay used: immunoSEQ multiplex PCR; TCRdb lists only in-frame clones, some missing. The table lists more than 85,000 clones, around 77% of them singletons. The sample comprised PBMCs. The receptors derive from a male donor in good health and CMV-seropositive.

This clone has a handful of counts. This chain links TRBV10-3 with TRBJ2-2, with D possibly matching TRBD1 (6 bases). This CDR3 contains 15 residues. Germline CDR1 reads ENHRY; CDR2 reads SYGVKD. Deletions cut 0 bases from V and 5 bases from J, with 10 bases between. The CDR3 region has the DNA TGTGCCATCAGTGAGTCGGGGACAAAGACCGGGGAGCTGTTTTTT. Translated: CAISESGTKTGELFF.

The V and J genes are TRBV7-2 and TRBJ2-2; D gene uncertain. Germline V gives CDR1 SGHTA, CDR2 FQGNSA. V lost 0 bases to trimming and J lost 1 base, with 6 bases between them. The CDR3 is 15 residues long. CDR3 DNA: TGTGCCAGCAGCTTAGCTCCAGGGAACACCGGGGAGCTGTTTTTT. It yields the protein CASSLAPGNTGELFF.

The V call is TRBV7-9, the J call TRBJ2-7; 8 bases line up with TRBD1. Trimming at V came to 8 bases and at J to 5 bases, leaving 8 bases not matched to a gene. The germline V gene encodes CDR1 SEHNR and CDR2 FQNEAQ (reference sequence). The CDR3 covers 13 residues. CDR3 region: CASGGRGRHEQYF. CDR3 in DNA: TGTGCCAGCGGGGGCAGGGGGCGCCACGAGCAGTACTTC.

V gene TRBV25-1 combines with J gene TRBJ2-5, with 9 nucleotides matching TRBD1. The CDR3 sequence is 15 residues long. Germline V gene data show CDR1 as MGHDK and CDR2 as SYGVNS. Losses at the gene ends were 4 bases for V and 3 bases for J; bases not matched to a gene: 6. The CDR3 coding sequence is TGTGCCAGCAGTGGAGGGGGGACAGGGAAAGAGACCCAGTACTTC. Translated, it gives CASSGGGTGKETQYF.

The chain recombines TRBV16 with TRBJ2-3; D is possibly TRBD2 (5 bases). The V and J ends lost 3 bases and 0 bases respectively, with 10 bases between them. The CDR3 contains 15 residues. Germline CDR1 reads KGHSY; CDR2 reads FQNENV. The CDR3 loop reads CASSHGKMSTDTQYF. The DNA of the CDR3 is TGTGCCAGCAGCCACGGGAAAATGAGCACAGATACGCAGTATTTT.

The rearrangement links TRBV7-3 to TRBJ1-2, with no clear D. The CDR3 contains 16 residues. The germline V gene has CDR1 SGHTA and CDR2 FQGTGA. V was clipped by 2 bases and J by 4 bases, with 17 bases between them. CDR3 nucleotides: TGTGCCAGCAGCTTAGGGCCCCGGGGAGGGAGCTATGGCTACACCTTC. This translates into CASSLGPRGGSYGYTF.

This clone was seen once. The chain is built from TRBV7-9 and TRBJ2-3, with 7 bases aligning to TRBD1. The CDR3 is 14 amino acids. The ends lost 3 bases at V and 1 base at J; junction bases unmatched: 1. The germline V gene has CDR1 SEHNR and CDR2 FQNEAQ (reference sequence). This CDR3 reads CASSFGQGTDTQYF. Written as DNA, the CDR3 is TGTGCCAGCAGCTTCGGACAGGGCACAGATACGCAGTATTTT. Variable domain in full (rest from reference TRBV7-9 and TRBJ2-3): DTGVSQNPRHKITKRGQNVTFRCDPISEHNRLYWYRQTLGQGPEFLTYFQNEAQLEKSRLLSDRFSAERPKGSFSTLEIQRTEQGDSAMYLCASSFGQGTDTQYFGPGTRLTVL.

The CDR3 coding sequence is TGCGCCAGCAGCCTCAGACTAGCTCACACCGGGGAGCTGTTTTTT. Protein sequence: CASSLRLAHTGELFF. The rearrangement joins TRBV4-3 to TRBJ2-2; 7 bases match TRBD2. Germline-derived CDR1 and CDR2 are LGHNA and YSLEER. With 4 bases clipped from V and 3 bases from J, the junction kept 5 bases outside the gene matches. CDR3 size: 15 residues.

The chain uses TRBV6-5 and TRBJ2-1; 7 nucleotides align to TRBD1. J gave up 5 bases and V 0 bases, and 7 bases lay outside the gene matches. Germline loops: CDR1 MNHEY, CDR2 SVGAGI. The length of the CDR3 is 16 residues. Here the CDR3 DNA reads TGTGCCAGCAGTTACTCTAGGGGGCCATCCCACAATGAGCAGTTCTTC. Its protein is CASSYSRGPSHNEQFF.

This clone was picked up one time. The chain combines TRBV9 with TRBJ2-7; D is ambiguous. Trimming removed 2 bases from V and 6 bases from J, with 12 bases in between. CDR1 is SGDLS and CDR2 is YYNGEE in the germline V gene. This CDR3 has 13 amino acids. The CDR3 loop reads CASSVLGSSEQYF. The CDR3 coding sequence is TGTGCCAGCAGCGTTCTAGGATCTAGCGAGCAGTACTTC. Combining the CDR3 with reference TRBV9 and TRBJ2-7 gives the whole variable domain DSGVTQTPKHLITATGQRVTLRCSPRSGDLSVYWYQQSLDQGLQFLIQYYNGEERAKGNILERFSAQQFPDLHSELNLSSLELGDSALYFCASSVLGSSEQYFGPGTRLTVT.

The V and J genes are TRBV6-5 and TRBJ2-1; 9 bases agree with TRBD2. Germline V lookup: CDR1 MNHEY, CDR2 SVGAGI. This CDR3 comprises 16 residues. V dropped 3 bases and J dropped 9; count of bases not matched to a gene: 12. The DNA for the CDR3 is TGTGCCAGCAGTTATTACTCAGCGGGAGGCGTAAGTGAGCAGTTCTTC. It is translated as CASSYYSAGGVSEQFF.

The chain employs TRBV6-5 and TRBJ2-7; D gene uncertain. Germline-derived CDR1 and CDR2 are MNHEY and SVGAGI. CDR3 size: 13 residues. V gave up 2 bases and J gave up 5 bases, with 10 bases separating them. The CDR3 sequence is CASSYTLSHEQYF. As DNA, the CDR3 is TGTGCCAGCAGTTACACCCTGAGCCACGAGCAGTACTTC.

The table lists this clone with a few counts. The chain has TRBV9 and TRBJ1-5, with D perhaps matching TRBD1 (6 bases). V gave up 0 bases and J gave up 4 bases, with 11 bases separating them. Per the germline V gene, CDR1 is SGDLS and CDR2 is YYNGEE. The CDR3 is 15 amino acids. CDR3 DNA sequence: TGTGCCAGCAGCGTAGGCGGAACAGGGAATCAGCCCCAGCATTTT. Its translation: CASSVGGTGNQPQHF.

The chain carries TRBV7-3 and TRBJ2-1, with no clear D. The V end lost 0 bases, the J end lost 3 bases, and 9 bases lay between the germline ends. This CDR3 is 15 amino acids long. From germline, CDR1 is SGHTA and CDR2 FQGTGA. For the CDR3, the DNA is TGTGCCAGCAGCTTAACTCACGGAGACTACAATGAGCAGTTCTTC. It translates to CASSLTHGDYNEQFF.

This clone was recorded only once. The chain couples TRBV27 to TRBJ1-1, with 8 bases fitting TRBD1. The CDR3 runs to 15 residues. Per the germline V gene, CDR1 is MNHEY and CDR2 is SMNVEV (reference sequence). With 4 bases clipped from V and 1 base from J, the junction kept 5 bases outside the gene matches. CDR3 sequence reads: CASSSGTGGNTEAFF. For the CDR3, the DNA is TGTGCCAGCAGTTCTGGGACAGGTGGGAACACTGAAGCTTTCTTT.

This chain connects TRBV6-5 to TRBJ1-1; D remains unclear. The V gene's germline CDR1 is MNHEY and CDR2 SVGAGI. The CDR3 spans 15 residues. The V end lost 0 bases, the J end lost 5 bases, and 13 bases lay between the germline ends. This CDR3 reads CASSYSRGVRTEAFF. CDR3 nucleotides: TGTGCCAGCAGTTACTCGCGGGGTGTGAGAACTGAAGCTTTCTTT.

This clone was seen once. V is TRBV6-1 and J is TRBJ1-4; weak D call: TRBD1 (5 bases). The germline gives CDR1 MNHNS, CDR2 SASEGT. Trimming removed 7 bases from V and 8 bases from J, with 14 bases in between. This CDR3 spans 13 amino acids. CDR3: CASMAGGSEKLFF. CDR3 sequence (DNA): TGTGCCAGCATGGCGGGGGGGAGCGAAAAACTGTTTTTT.

The genes are TRBV10-3 and TRBJ2-2; 10 bases are a match to TRBD1. The CDR3 runs to 15 residues. V shed 9 bases, J shed 5 bases, and the junction held 9 bases outside the gene matches. Germline CDR1 and CDR2: ENHRY and SYGVKD. The CDR3 loop reads CAIPMGQGSTGELFF. For the CDR3, the DNA is TGTGCCATACCCATGGGACAGGGGTCAACCGGGGAGCTGTTTTTT.

The J gene is TRBJ2-2, the V gene TRBV5-1; D may be TRBD1 (6 bases). The CDR3 extends over 15 amino acids. The V gene lost 4 bases and the J gene lost 1 base, with 11 bases spanning the gap. The germline V gene has CDR1 SGHRS and CDR2 YFSETQ. CDR3 in amino acids: CASSTGTLNTGELFF. The CDR3 bases are TGCGCCAGCAGCACCGGGACATTGAACACCGGGGAGCTGTTTTTT.